The T cell receptor beta chain under discussion was sequenced for a study of T cells in Graves' hyperthyroidism and ophthalmopathy (dated by TCRdb to about 2019). The study in broad terms: Peripheral blood was collected at initial diagnosis, before any treatment. An independent validation cohort of 18 to 20 hyperthyroidism patients and about 16 patients who later progressed to ophthalmopathy tested prospective prediction of ophthalmopathy. Following sampling, methimazole starting at 30 mg daily was given to hyperthyroidism patients, and high-dose intravenous methylprednisolone was given to ophthalmopathy patients. To identify distinguishing TCR V-J signatures, a discovery cohort of some 100 patients was used, comprising some 45 with Graves' ophthalmopathy and about 59 with stable Graves' hyperthyroidism. For training and testing, the 100 patients in the discovery cohort were randomly divided in a 7:3 ratio. According to the paper, TCR Vbeta CDR3 sequencing was carried out on approximately 140 peripheral blood samples, which came from fewer than 50 ophthalmopathy, 70 to 80 hyperthyroidism and roughly 17 progressor patients. In addition, the study compared T-cell repertoires in thyroid tissue and in blood from six Graves' hyperthyroidism patients. General study outcomes and caveats: A 13 V-J signature model separated ophthalmopathy from stable hyperthyroidism, with 87.88% sensitivity and 81.08% specificity in cross-validation and 80%/75% in testing. Sample size was not statistically predetermined, and blinding of investigators to group allocation was not performed. Most expanded thyroid clonotypes (frequency above 0.001) were also detected in blood, a finding suggesting that blood repertoires may reflect thyroid immune responses. In validation, the model predicted progression to ophthalmopathy with 60% to 71% sensitivity and less than 80% specificity, a median of around six months before onset.

In the case of this clonotype: Its antigen is currently not known. No base-level quality is on record; no much larger clone is a single base apart.

A patient counted as having stable Graves' hyperthyroidism if no progression to ophthalmopathy occurred over 18 months of follow-up. Hyperthyroidism patients were aged 18 to 65 years and newly diagnosed, with disease duration of less than 2 months. Exclusion was applied to patients with uncontrolled infections, other autoimmune diseases, pregnancy or lactation. Diagnoses were established on the basis of clinical symptoms, serum thyroxine and TRAb, thyroid ultrasound, and orbital computed tomography. PBMCs were separated from roughly 10 ml of fresh peripheral blood using Ficoll-Paque density gradient centrifugation. Total RNA was extracted with Trizol reagent, and quality was checked on an Agilent 2100 Bioanalyzer. TCR beta CDR3 regions were amplified from RNA transcripts. For the first round of RT-PCR on the TCR CDR3, the HTBI primer set was used together with the Qiagen OneStep RT-PCR kit. A second multiplex PCR round built the libraries, followed by size selection and purification. Paired-end sequencing of the libraries was performed with 100 bp reads on an Illumina HiSeq2000. The authors' analysis ran thus. SOAPnuke was used to process the raw data, with reads discarded if the reads contained adapters or uncalled bases, had a mean Phred below 15, or lacked an exact constant-primer or identifier match. High-quality paired reads were merged with COPE v1.2.5, and unique nucleotide sequences were defined as clonotypes. MiTCR v1.1 was used to align the clonotypes against IMGT TRBV, TRBD and TRBJ reference segments. Only V-J combinations with frequency above 0.0001, covering approximately 99% of repertoires, were analysed. A TCS score was defined as the ratio of F50 (clonal expansion) to E x V (chaos), with BLOSUM62-based TCRdist applied between CDR3 peptides within each V-J. Welch's t-statistics and random forest reduced fewer than 550 V-J features to 13, which were used in a naive Bayes classifier (R e1071). TCRdb took the public reads, trimmed them with fastp at Q25, ran MiXCR for clone calling and kept in-frame beta chains. CDR3 protein duplicates are merged, each entry listing the most common genes and DNA. TCRdb's processing, not the authors', yielded these V and J calls. The sample table lists a few hundred thousand distinct CDR3 sequences, around a sixth of them with a count of one. The ten biggest clones cover 6.5% to 8% of the sample.

In the germline V gene, CDR1 corresponds to MNHEY and CDR2 to SVGAGI. V sheds 5 bases and J sheds 8 bases, leaving 9 bases between their ends. From cysteine to phenylalanine, the CDR3 is 11 amino acids long. The CDR3 DNA has 33 bases and is translated from base 1. The chain joins TRBV6-5 to TRBJ1-1; possibly the D gene is TRBD1, per 6 matching bases. This TCR derives from a woman in her twenties or thirties with Graves' hyperthyroidism. Specimen: blood. The CDR3 reads CASSNRVEAFF. Here is the DNA: TGTGCCAGCAGTAACAGGGTCGAAGCTTTCTTT.